This section outlines one T cell receptor beta chain sequence together with its context. TCRdb's table, derived via immunoSEQ multiplex PCR, lists solely in-frame clones and lacks some. The sample holds roughly 170,000 clones, 81% seen once. The entry originates in a study of blood T cell repertoires in COVID-19. The germline V gene encodes CDR1 MNHNY and CDR2 SVGAGI (reference sequence). V was cut by 6 bases and J by 1 base, with 13 bases left in between. This CDR3 has 15 residues. The V gene is TRBV6-6, the J gene TRBJ1-5; D possibly corresponds to TRBD1 (6 bases). Sequenced sample: PBMCs or T cells enriched from blood (not recorded which). This receptor was obtained from a woman between 35 and 50 years old with acute COVID-19. CDR3 region: CASSQDRKSNQPQHF. CDR3 coding DNA: TGTGCCAGCAGCCAAGACAGGAAAAGCAATCAGCCCCAGCATTTT.